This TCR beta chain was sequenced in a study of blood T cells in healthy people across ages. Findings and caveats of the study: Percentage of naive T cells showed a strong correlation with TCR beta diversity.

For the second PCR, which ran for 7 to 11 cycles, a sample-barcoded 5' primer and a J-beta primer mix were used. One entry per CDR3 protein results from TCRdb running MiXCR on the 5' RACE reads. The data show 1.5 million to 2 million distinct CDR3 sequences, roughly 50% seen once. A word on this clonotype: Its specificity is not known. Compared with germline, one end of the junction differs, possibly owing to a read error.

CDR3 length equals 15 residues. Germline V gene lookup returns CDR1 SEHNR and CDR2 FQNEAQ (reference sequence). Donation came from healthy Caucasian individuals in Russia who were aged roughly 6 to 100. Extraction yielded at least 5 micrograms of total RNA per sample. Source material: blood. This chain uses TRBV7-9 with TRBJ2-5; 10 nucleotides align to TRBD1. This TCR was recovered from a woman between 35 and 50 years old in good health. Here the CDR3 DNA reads TGTGTCAGCAGCAAACCGGGACAGGGGCAAGAGACCCAGTACTTC. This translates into CVSSKPGQGQETQYF. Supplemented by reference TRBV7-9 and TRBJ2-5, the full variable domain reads DTGVSQNPRHKITKRGQNVTFRCDPISEHNRLYWYRQTLGQGPEFLTYFQNEAQLEKSRLLSDRFSAERPKGSFSTLEIQRTEQGDSAMYLCVSSKPGQGQETQYFGPGTRLLVL.